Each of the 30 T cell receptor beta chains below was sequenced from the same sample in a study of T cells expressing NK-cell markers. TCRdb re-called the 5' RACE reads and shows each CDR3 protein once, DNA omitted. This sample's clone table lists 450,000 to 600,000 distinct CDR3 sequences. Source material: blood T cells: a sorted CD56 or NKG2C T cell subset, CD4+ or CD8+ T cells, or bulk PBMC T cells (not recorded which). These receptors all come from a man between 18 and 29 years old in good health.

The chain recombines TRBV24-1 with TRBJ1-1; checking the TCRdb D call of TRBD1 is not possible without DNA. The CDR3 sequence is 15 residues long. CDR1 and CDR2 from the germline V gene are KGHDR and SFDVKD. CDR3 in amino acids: CATSESGTANTEAFF.

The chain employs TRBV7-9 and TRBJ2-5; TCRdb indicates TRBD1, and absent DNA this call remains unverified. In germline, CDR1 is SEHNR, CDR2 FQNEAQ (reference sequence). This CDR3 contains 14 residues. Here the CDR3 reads CASSGRAKQETQYF.

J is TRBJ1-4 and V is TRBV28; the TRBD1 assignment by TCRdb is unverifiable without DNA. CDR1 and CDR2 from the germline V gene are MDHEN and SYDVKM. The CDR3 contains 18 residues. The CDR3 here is CASISGQGALRTNEKLFF.

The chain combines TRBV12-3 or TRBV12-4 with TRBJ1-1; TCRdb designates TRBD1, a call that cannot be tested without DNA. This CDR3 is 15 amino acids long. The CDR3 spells CASSLIGGGLTEAFF.

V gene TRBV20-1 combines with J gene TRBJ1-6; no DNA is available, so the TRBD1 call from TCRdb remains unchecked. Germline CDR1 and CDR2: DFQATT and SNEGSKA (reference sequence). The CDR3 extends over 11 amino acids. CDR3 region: CSARHGSPLHF.

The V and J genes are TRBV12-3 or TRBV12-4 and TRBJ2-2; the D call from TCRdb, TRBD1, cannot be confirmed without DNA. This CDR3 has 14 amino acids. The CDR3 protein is CASSLVDRTGELFF.

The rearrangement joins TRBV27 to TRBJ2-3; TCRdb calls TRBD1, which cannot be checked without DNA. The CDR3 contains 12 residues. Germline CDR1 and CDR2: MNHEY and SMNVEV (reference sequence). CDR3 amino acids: CASGTFTDTQYF.

The CDR3 loop is CASSRGGEETQYF. This rearrangement joins TRBV12-3 or TRBV12-4 to TRBJ2-5; the D call from TCRdb, TRBD1, cannot be confirmed without DNA. The length of the CDR3 is 13 residues.

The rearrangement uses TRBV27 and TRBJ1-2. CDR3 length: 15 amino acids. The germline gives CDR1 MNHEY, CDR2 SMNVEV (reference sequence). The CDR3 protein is CASSSSGSVPLGYTF.

This chain's CDR3 is CASRLGFTGELFF. The chain joins TRBV12-3 or TRBV12-4 to TRBJ2-2. CDR3 length: 13 residues.

Here the CDR3 reads CASKGNSGANVLTF. The rearrangement links TRBV3-1 to TRBJ2-6. The germline gives CDR1 LGHDT, CDR2 YNNKEL (reference sequence). This CDR3 contains 14 residues.

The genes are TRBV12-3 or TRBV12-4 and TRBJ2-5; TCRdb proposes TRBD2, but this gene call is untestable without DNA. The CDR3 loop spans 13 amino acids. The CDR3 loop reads CASRAGTEETQYF.

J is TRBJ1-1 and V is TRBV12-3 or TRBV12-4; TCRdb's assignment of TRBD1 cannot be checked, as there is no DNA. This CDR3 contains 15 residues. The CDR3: CASSPGQALNTEAFF.

The CDR3 spells CASEAKNTGELFF. V is TRBV5-5 and J is TRBJ2-2. The CDR3 has 13 residues. From germline, CDR1 is SGHKS and CDR2 YYEKEE (reference sequence).

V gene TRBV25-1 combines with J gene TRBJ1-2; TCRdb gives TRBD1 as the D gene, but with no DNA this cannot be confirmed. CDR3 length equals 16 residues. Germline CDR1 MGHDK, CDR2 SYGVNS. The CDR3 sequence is CASSGAVRTGDYGYTF.

Here the CDR3 reads CASSQDWVAVGSETQYF. The chain employs TRBV4-1 and TRBJ2-5. The length of the CDR3 is 17 residues. Germline V gene sequence: CDR1 MGHRA, CDR2 YSYEKL.

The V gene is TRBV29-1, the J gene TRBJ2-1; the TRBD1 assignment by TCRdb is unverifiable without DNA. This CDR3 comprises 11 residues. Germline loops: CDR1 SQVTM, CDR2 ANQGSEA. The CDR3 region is CSVLSGTEQFF.

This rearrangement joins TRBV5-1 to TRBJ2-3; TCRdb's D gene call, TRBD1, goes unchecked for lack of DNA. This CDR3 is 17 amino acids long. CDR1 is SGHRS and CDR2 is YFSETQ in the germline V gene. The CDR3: CASSLARGTKSTDTQYF.

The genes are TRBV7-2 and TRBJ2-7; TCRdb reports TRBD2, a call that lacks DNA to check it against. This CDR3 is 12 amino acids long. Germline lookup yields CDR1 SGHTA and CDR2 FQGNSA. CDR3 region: CASSKERGSPFF.

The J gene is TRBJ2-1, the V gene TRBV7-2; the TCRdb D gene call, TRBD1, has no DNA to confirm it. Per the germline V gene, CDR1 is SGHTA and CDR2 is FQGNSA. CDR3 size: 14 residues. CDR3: CASSLVRDTENRFF.

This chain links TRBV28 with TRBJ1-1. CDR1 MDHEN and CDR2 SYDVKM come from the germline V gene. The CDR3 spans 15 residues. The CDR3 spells CASSSREVINTEAFF.

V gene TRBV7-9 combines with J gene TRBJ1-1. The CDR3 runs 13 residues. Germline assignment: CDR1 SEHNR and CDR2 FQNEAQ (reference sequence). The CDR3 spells CSSSLSGRTEAFF.

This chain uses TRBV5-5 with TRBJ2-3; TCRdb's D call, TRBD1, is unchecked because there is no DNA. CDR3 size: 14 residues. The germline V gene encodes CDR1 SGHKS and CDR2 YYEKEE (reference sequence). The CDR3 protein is CASSSDRSEDTQYF. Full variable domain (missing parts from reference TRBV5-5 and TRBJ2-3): DAGVTQSPTHLIKTRGQQVTLRCSPISGHKSVSWYQQVLGQGPQFIFQYYEKEERGRGNFPDRFSARQFPNYSSELNVNALLLGDSALYLCASSSDRSEDTQYFGPGTRLTVL.

CDR3: CASSRQAGSSYEQYF. The V and J genes are TRBV6-1 and TRBJ2-7; lacking DNA, the TRBD1 call made by TCRdb goes unchecked. The CDR3 has 15 amino acids. The germline gives CDR1 MNHNS, CDR2 SASEGT.

CDR3: CASSQGSYMNTEAFF. The genes are TRBV3-1 and TRBJ1-1. This CDR3 is built from 15 residues. CDR1 and CDR2 (germline): LGHDT, YNNKEL (reference sequence). Drawing the rest from reference TRBV3-1 and TRBJ1-1, the complete variable domain is DTAVSQTPKYLVTQMGNDKSIKCEQNLGHDTMYWYKQDSKKFLKIMFSYNNKELIINETVPNRFSPKSPDKAHLNLHINSLELGDSAVYFCASSQGSYMNTEAFFGQGTRLTVV.

CDR3 amino acids: CASSHEGLWNTEAFF. The chain recombines TRBV3-1 with TRBJ1-1. There are 15 residues in the CDR3. The germline CDR1 and CDR2 sequences are LGHDT and YNNKEL (reference sequence).

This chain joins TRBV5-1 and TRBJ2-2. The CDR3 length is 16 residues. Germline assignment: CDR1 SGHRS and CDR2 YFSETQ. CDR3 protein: CASSLALDKNTGELFF. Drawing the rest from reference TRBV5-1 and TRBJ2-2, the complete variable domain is KAGVTQTPRYLIKTRGQQVTLSCSPISGHRSVSWYQQTPGQGLQFLFEYFSETQRNKGNFPGRFSGRQFSNSRSEMNVSTLELGDSALYLCASSLALDKNTGELFFGEGSRLTVL.

The CDR3 loop is CSARRGQPSNEQFF. The J gene is TRBJ2-1, the V gene TRBV20-1; TCRdb indicates TRBD1, and absent DNA this call remains unverified. This CDR3 is 14 amino acids long. Germline assignment: CDR1 DFQATT and CDR2 SNEGSKA (reference sequence).

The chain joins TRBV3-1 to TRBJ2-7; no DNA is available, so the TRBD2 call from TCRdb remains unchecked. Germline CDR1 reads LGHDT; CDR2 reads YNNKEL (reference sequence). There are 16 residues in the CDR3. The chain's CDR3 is CASSPSGPSTSRAQYF.

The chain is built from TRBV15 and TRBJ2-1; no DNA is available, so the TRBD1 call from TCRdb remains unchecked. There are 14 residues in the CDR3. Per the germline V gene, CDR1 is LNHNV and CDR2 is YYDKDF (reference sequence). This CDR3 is CATSRDDSVNEQFF.